This T cell receptor (beta chain) was obtained from a study of T cells after yellow fever vaccination. Overall study context: The authors prepared low-cell-number fractions using SMART-Seq v4 Ultra Low Input. Notes on the study in general: The secondary response showed a weaker magnitude and a faster peak, day 5 versus 15.

Turning to this clonotype: Its antigen is as yet unknown.

The 5'RACE template-switching step produced TCR cDNA and added a universal primer site and UMIs. TCRdb re-derived calls from the 5' RACE reads in MiXCR, one entry per CDR3 protein. This sample carries roughly 250,000 distinct CDR3 sequences, 10% to 15% of them seen once, and the ten largest clones take around 0.55%. The germline gives CDR1 MDHEN, CDR2 SYDVKM. Trimming removed 2 bases from V and 2 bases from J, with 8 bases in between. This CDR3 is 14 amino acids long. This chain connects TRBV28 to TRBJ2-3, with D possibly matching TRBD2 (6 bases). Sequencing used CD4+ T cells sorted from PBMCs, obtained 45 days after the yellow fever booster vaccination. This clonotype was obtained from a man aged 25-45 years who received the YFV17D yellow fever vaccine. The DNA of the CDR3 is TGTGCCAGCAGTTTAGCGGGAATCACAGATACGCAGTATTTT. It codes for CASSLAGITDTQYF. Based on the CDR3 plus reference TRBV28 and TRBJ2-3, the full variable domain is DVKVTQSSRYLVKRTGEKVFLECVQDMDHENMFWYRQDPGLGLRLIYFSYDVKMKEKGDIPEGYSVSREKKERFSLILESASTNQTSMYLCASSLAGITDTQYFGPGTRLTVL.